This T cell receptor (beta chain) comes out of a study of shared clonotypes between healthy human individuals (dated by TCRdb to about 2020). Regarding the study in general: The cohort comprised a couple of women and a few men aged 18 to 49 years. For each donor, CD4 naive and CD4 memory were each run on three plates, CD8 naive on two plates, and CD8 memory on one plate. To estimate repertoire size and how much clonotypes are shared between individuals, the study performed deep sequencing of blood TCR repertoires from a handful of healthy adults. Different laboratories and diverse techniques were used to prepare libraries and sequence TCR repertoires, to increase sequencing depth and limit assay-specific biases. Between about 0.85 and 10 billion PBMCs per donor were obtained by leukapheresis. What the study reported, not specific to this receptor: Because the study included only a small number of donors, the genetic and exposure-history diversity represented was limited. When a handful of donors were compared, the shared fraction of clonotypes was around 4.6% for naive CD4, 3.5% to 4% for naive CD8, more than 2% for memory CD4, and 0.4% for memory CD8. Pairwise subsampling indicated that sequencing depth was expected to affect the degree of clonotype sharing among donors. Compared with non-shared clonotypes, the clonotypes found in all four sorted-subset donors had higher generation probabilities. Incomplete sequencing was indicated by rarefaction of sorted-subset datasets, despite the large sequencing depth. Only blood was sampled, and tissue TCR repertoires likely differ from those in blood. Estimated clonotype richness was generally larger for naive than for memory subsets.

Donors were healthy HIV-negative adults with no recently reported acute infections or vaccinations. Every donor was a Caucasian adult living in Nashville, Tennessee, USA. CD4+ T cells were enriched by magnetic negative selection; naive cells were then positively selected on CD45RA, and the negative fraction formed the memory subset. After blood collection by leukapheresis, PBMCs were isolated using Ficoll-Histopaque density gradient centrifugation and then cryopreserved in the vapor phase of liquid nitrogen. Analytical flow cytometry was used to check the purity and quantity of each magnetically sorted T cell population. From each sorted fraction, genomic DNA was isolated and quantified by UV absorbance on a Nanodrop 2000c. Worth noting for this clone: There is no known antigen for this receptor. No per-base quality is available; no much larger clone lies one base away.

Using the deep immunoSEQ assay, multiplex PCR amplified TCR CDR3 regions from genomic DNA. For each cell subset, the extracted genomic DNA was distributed evenly across all wells of several immunoSEQ 96-well plates, and each plate served as one replicate. Each replicate PCR for sorted subsets received roughly 0.2 ug genomic DNA, equal to 30,000 or so T cell genomes. Purified libraries were measured with a Qubit 3.0 fluorometer, size-checked on a Bioanalyzer 2100, and measured again with the KAPA Library Quantification kit. Each immunoSEQ 96-well plate was sequenced on its own single-read 150-cycle Illumina NextSeq 550 flow cell. The authors' analysis ran thus. The immunoSEQ output contained only junctional sequences without quality scores, so filtering could not match that applied to full-length reads. Sequences were annotated with PyIR, a Python wrapper for IgBLAST v1.9, using IMGT germline references to assign V/J genes and CDR3. Any read was removed if the V/J assignment was weak (E-value above 1e-6), the CDR3 was missing, or the read contained stop codons, out-of-frame junctions, or ambiguous translated residues. V3J clonotypes were defined as sequences sharing the same inferred V gene, J gene, and CDR3 amino acid sequence. To compute the percentage overlap between repertoires, the number of shared unique clonotypes was divided by the size of the smaller repertoire. Richness of each repertoire was evaluated using RTK rarefaction, the Chao1 estimator, and Recon v2.1 estimates of unobserved clonotypes. Generation probabilities were computed with OLGA for all TCRbeta clonotypes obtained by the gDNA method from a handful of donors. Imported from immuneACCESS, the table was reduced by TCRdb to in-frame sequences with V and J called. These copies leave out some clones; in studies compared against another copy, an unresolved V gene accounts for under half, and the cause of the remainder is not known. V, J and clone size derive from that table, while D and trimming were established from the DNA sequence. Counted in this sample were approximately 1.1 million clones; 75% to 80% of them appeared once. Of the sample, around 0.47% falls within the top ten clones.

Ends trimmed: V by 4 bases, J by 7 bases; bases unmatched to a gene: 7. The germline V gene (reference sequence) specifies GTSNPN as CDR1 and SVGIG as CDR2. The CDR3 spans 15 residues, from the cysteine through the phenylalanine. Here the CDR3 DNA is all that survives: 45 bases in frame from base 1. What was sequenced was memory CD4+ T cells from PBMCs. The cell subset or site label corresponds to: CD45RA-negative fraction. The chain joins TRBV30 to TRBJ1-4, with 12 bases matching TRBD1. This receptor was taken from a man between 18 and 35 years old in good health. Some clones in this sample may be carry-over from other donors' samples. The nucleotide sequence is given as TGTGCCTGGAATCCGGGACAGGGGGCGAGTGAAAAACTGTTTTTT. This translates into CAWNPGQGASEKLFF. Extended through the reference TRBV30 and TRBJ1-4 proteins, this CDR3 yields the full variable domain: SQTIHQWPATLVQPVGSPLSLECTVEGTSNPNLYWYRQAAGRGLQLLFYSVGIGQISSEVPQNLSASRPQDRQFILSSKKLLLSDSGFYLCAWNPGQGASEKLFFGSGTQLSVL.